Listed here are 20 T cell receptor beta chains from one sample, sequenced in a study of PD-1 blockade in classical Hodgkin lymphoma. There was relapse after autologous stem cell transplantation in every patient, and there was variation in brentuximab vedotin exposure. Sequencing was performed with immunoSEQ multiplex PCR; in TCRdb, only in-frame clones are kept and a portion is missing. The profile shows 3,500 to 5,500 clones, 50% to 70% of them singletons. The material was peripheral blood mononuclear cells (PBMCs), obtained at baseline. The receptor set was obtained from a human donor with classical Hodgkin lymphoma.

CDR3 protein: CASRADPSTDTQYF. The DNA of the CDR3 is TGCGCCAGCAGAGCGGACCCAAGTACAGATACGCAGTATTTT. The chain links TRBV10-2 to TRBJ2-3, with D possibly TRBD2 on 5 matching bases. CDR1 is WSHSY, CDR2 SAAADI, per germline. V lost 6 bases, J lost 3 bases, and 13 bases lay in between. This CDR3 has 14 residues.

This clone has only a few counts. The chain combines TRBV7-9 with TRBJ2-7; D tentatively fits TRBD1 or TRBD2 (5 bases each). Germline-derived CDR1 and CDR2 are SEHNR and FQNEAQ (reference sequence). This CDR3 spans 14 amino acids. Trimming took off 4 bases at V and 2 bases at J, with 12 bases between the two ends. CDR3 nucleotides: TGTGCCAGCAGCTCCCCCGGGACCCCCTACGAGCAGTACTTC. As protein: CASSSPGTPYEQYF. The full variable domain, with the rest looked up from reference TRBV7-9 and TRBJ2-7, is DTGVSQNPRHKITKRGQNVTFRCDPISEHNRLYWYRQTLGQGPEFLTYFQNEAQLEKSRLLSDRFSAERPKGSFSTLEIQRTEQGDSAMYLCASSSPGTPYEQYFGPGTRLTVT.

The chain has TRBV9 and TRBJ1-5; weak D call: TRBD1 (6 bases). The CDR3 totals 13 residues. Germline CDR1 SGDLS, CDR2 YYNGEE. V lost 3 bases, J lost 7 bases, and 11 bases lay in between. The CDR3 is CASSDSGAQPQHF. In DNA form, the CDR3 reads TGTGCCAGCAGCGACTCAGGGGCCCAGCCCCAGCATTTT.

The chain links TRBV15 to TRBJ2-7, with 8 positions matching TRBD1. Per the germline V gene, CDR1 is LNHNV and CDR2 is YYDKDF (reference sequence). The CDR3 contains 16 residues. V dropped 2 bases and J dropped 5; count of bases not matched to a gene: 11. CDR3 nucleotides: TGTGCCACCAGCAGACCTCGGACAGGGTGGTACAACGAGCAGTACTTC. It encodes CATSRPRTGWYNEQYF.

The genes are TRBV9 and TRBJ2-5, with D unresolved. V dropped 4 bases and J dropped 3 bases, with 13 bases sitting between them. CDR1 SGDLS and CDR2 YYNGEE come from the germline V gene. The CDR3 is 14 residues long. The CDR3 region has the DNA TGTGCCAGCAGCCAAGGGCGTTGGGAAGAGACCCAGTACTTC. Its protein is CASSQGRWEETQYF.

This clone was seen a single time. The genes are TRBV9 and TRBJ1-1; 9 bases are shared with TRBD1. The trim removed 5 bases at V and 2 bases at J, leaving 7 bases unmatched. This CDR3 region has 15 residues. Germline values: CDR1 SGDLS, CDR2 YYNGEE. In DNA form, the CDR3 reads TGTGCCAGCAGACCCCCGGGACAGGGAAACACTGAAGCTTTCTTT. This encodes CASRPPGQGNTEAFF.

In its sample, this clone was seen a few times. This chain connects TRBV7-3 to TRBJ1-2; TRBD1 might be the D (6 bases). Germline loops: CDR1 SGHTA, CDR2 FQGTGA. V lost 2 bases and J 7 bases, leaving 11 bases between the germline ends. This CDR3 region has 13 residues. The CDR3 spells CASSLGQSSGYTF. CDR3 coding DNA: TGTGCCAGCAGCTTAGGACAGTCGTCTGGCTACACCTTC.

The rearrangement links TRBV7-9 to TRBJ1-4, with TRBD1 matching 9 bases. The CDR3 is made up of 16 amino acids. V shed 5 bases and J 3 bases; nucleotides not matched to a gene: 7. Germline CDR1 is SEHNR and CDR2 is FQNEAQ (reference sequence). CDR3 sequence reads: CASSPGQGTANEKLFF. The CDR3 DNA reads as TGTGCCAGCAGCCCGGGACAGGGAACGGCTAATGAAAAACTGTTTTTT.

The V and J genes are TRBV30 and TRBJ1-2; D not resolved. CDR3 length: 12 amino acids. The germline gives CDR1 GTSNPN, CDR2 SVGIG (reference sequence). The V and J ends lost 3 bases and 5 bases respectively, with 10 bases between them. The CDR3 DNA reads TGTGCCTGGAGGGACGGATTTTATGGCTACACCTTC. Translating gives CAWRDGFYGYTF.

This chain uses TRBV29-1 with TRBJ1-2, with TRBD1 as a possible D gene (5 bases). Trimming left V 6 bases short and J 8 bases short, with 13 bases between. The length of the CDR3 is 11 residues. The germline CDR1 and CDR2 sequences are SQVTM and ANQGSEA. CDR3 residues: CSVYGGEGYTF. The CDR3 nucleotides read TGCAGCGTCTATGGGGGGGAGGGCTACACCTTC.

The rearrangement uses TRBV7-8 and TRBJ1-1; 7 positions agree with TRBD1. V lost 1 base, J lost 5 bases, and 4 bases stayed unmatched. Germline values: CDR1 SGHVS, CDR2 FQNEAQ. There are 14 residues in the CDR3. CDR3 nucleotides: TGTGCCAGCAGCTTAGACGCAGGGGGGACTGAAGCTTTCTTT. Protein product: CASSLDAGGTEAFF.

CDR3 sequence (DNA): TGTGCCAGCCGGGACAGACCCTACGAGCAGTACTTC. The encoded protein is CASRDRPYEQYF. J is TRBJ2-7 and V is TRBV2; 7 nucleotides align to TRBD1. CDR3 size: 12 residues. V shed 8 bases, J shed 2 bases, and the junction held 3 bases outside the gene matches. CDR1 and CDR2 (germline): SNHLY, FYNNEI.

J is TRBJ2-2 and V is TRBV5-5; 11 bases agree with TRBD2. Germline loops: CDR1 SGHKS, CDR2 YYEKEE (reference sequence). The CDR3 is 18 residues long. Germline trimming cut 4 bases from V and 6 bases from J; bases unmatched to any gene: 14. The chain's CDR3 is CASSQGILAGVSAGELFF. DNA for the CDR3: TGTGCCAGCAGCCAGGGGATACTAGCGGGAGTTTCAGCCGGGGAGCTGTTTTTT.

This clone was observed a few times. CDR3: CSVGSGTLNYGYTF. The CDR3 DNA follows: TGCAGCGTTGGCTCCGGGACACTAAACTATGGCTACACCTTC. The genes are TRBV29-1 and TRBJ1-2; maybe TRBD1 (6 bases). Germline-derived CDR1 and CDR2 are SQVTM and ANQGSEA. Trimming left V 4 bases short and J 2 bases short, with 14 bases between. The CDR3 is made up of 14 amino acids. The full variable domain, its missing parts supplied by reference TRBV29-1 and TRBJ1-2, is SAVISQKPSRDICQRGTSLTIQCQVDSQVTMMFWYRQQPGQSLTLIATANQGSEATYESGFVIDKFPISRPNLTFSTLTVSNMSPEDSSIYLCSVGSGTLNYGYTFGSGTRLTVV.

This clone showed up just a few times. V and J are TRBV27 and TRBJ2-5; 10 bases map to TRBD1. From germline, CDR1 is MNHEY and CDR2 SMNVEV (reference sequence). The CDR3 has 17 residues. The J segment lost 5 bases and the V segment lost 8 bases, leaving 17 bases of the junction unmatched. The CDR3 loop reads CASGMTGGFGVGETQYF. In DNA, the CDR3 is TGTGCCAGCGGCATGACAGGGGGCTTCGGTGTTGGGGAGACCCAGTACTTC.

This clone is judged medium-sized. The gene calls are TRBV6-1 and TRBJ1-5; D is uncertain. Looked up from germline, CDR1 is MNHNS and CDR2 is SASEGT. Trimming shortened V by 2 bases and J by 2 bases, and 13 bases separated the two germline ends. The CDR3 has 16 residues. The CDR3 region has the DNA TGTGCCAGCAGTGAATTAGGCGTCGGGGGCAATCAGCCCCAGCATTTT. Its translation is CASSELGVGGNQPQHF.

The chain couples TRBV5-4 to TRBJ2-5; D perhaps matches TRBD2 (6 bases). CDR3 length equals 16 residues. Germline CDR1 and CDR2: SGHNT and YYREEE (reference sequence). V was cut by 0 bases and J by 1 base, with 13 bases left in between. The DNA for the CDR3 is TGTGCCAGCAGCTTGGGAGCTAGCGCGTTCCAAGAGACCCAGTACTTC. Its protein is CASSLGASAFQETQYF.

This chain joins TRBV19 and TRBJ1-2, with D tentatively TRBD1 (5 bases). CDR1 and CDR2 from the germline V gene are LNHDA and SQIVND (reference sequence). This CDR3 contains 15 residues. Trimming shortened V by 5 bases and J by 8 bases, and 21 bases separated the two germline ends. In nucleotides, the CDR3 is TGTGCCAGTAGTCCCCGGGACCCAGGGCAGCGGGGCTACACCTTC. Encoded protein: CASSPRDPGQRGYTF.

This clone was seen only a few times. This chain links TRBV11-3 with TRBJ2-2; either TRBD1 or TRBD2 may fit D (5 bases each). The CDR3 runs 12 residues. Germline CDR1 SGHNT, CDR2 YENEEA. V dropped 5 bases and J dropped 11 bases, with 12 bases sitting between them. The CDR3 DNA is TGTGCCAGCAGCGGGGCCGGGGTAGAGCTGTTTTTT. Amino acid sequence: CASSGAGVELFF. Full variable domain (missing parts from reference TRBV11-3 and TRBJ2-2): EAGVVQSPRYKIIEKKQPVAFWCNPISGHNTLYWYLQNLGQGPELLIRYENEEAVDDSQLPKDRFSAERLKGVDSTLKIQPAELGDSAVYLCASSGAGVELFFGEGSRLTVL.

The CDR3 nucleotides read TGCAGCGTTTCCCCCTCGGAGGGTGGCACAGATACGCAGTATTTT. This gives the protein CSVSPSEGGTDTQYF. The chain recombines TRBV29-1 with TRBJ2-3; a possible D gene is TRBD2 (6 bases). The CDR3 runs 15 residues. Germline values: CDR1 SQVTM, CDR2 ANQGSEA. Trimming removed 5 bases at V and 1 base at J, with 16 bases between.